What follows are 32 T cell receptor beta chains derived from one specimen sequenced in a study of CD8 T cells in Susac syndrome. RNA totalling about 0.5 to 1 ug underwent reverse transcription with random hexamers. TCRdb independently ran MiXCR on the immunoSEQ multiplex PCR reads; one entry per CDR3 protein. In the table there are around 190,000 distinct CDR3 sequences, about 95% of which are singletons. The sample was CD4+ T cells from PBMCs. The receptor set was obtained from a human donor in good health.

V gene TRBV5-1 combines with J gene TRBJ1-1; D gene ambiguous. V gave up 4 bases and J gave up 0 bases, with 13 bases separating them. The germline V gene has CDR1 SGHRS and CDR2 YFSETQ. The CDR3 spans 15 residues. CDR3: CASSLFGVMNTEAFF. The CDR3 DNA reads as TGCGCCAGCAGCCTCTTTGGGGTAATGAACACTGAAGCTTTCTTT.

The chain joins TRBV12-3 or TRBV12-4 to TRBJ1-5, with D possibly matching TRBD1 (5 bases). This CDR3 spans 13 amino acids. V lost 6 bases and J 6 bases, leaving 12 bases between the germline ends. The CDR3 nucleotides are TGTGCCAGCAGCAACCAACAGGTTCAGCCCCAGCATTTT. Its protein is CASSNQQVQPQHF.

This chain links TRBV20-1 with TRBJ2-2; D might be TRBD1 (5 bases). This CDR3 is 15 amino acids long. Germline-derived CDR1 and CDR2 are DFQATT and SNEGSKA (reference sequence). The V and J ends lost 4 bases and 8 bases respectively, with 20 bases between them. This CDR3 is CSAMSMGQNRGELFF. The CDR3 coding sequence is TGCAGTGCTATGTCGATGGGTCAGAACAGGGGGGAGCTGTTTTTT.

The chain employs TRBV9 and TRBJ2-7; TRBD1 agrees at 9 bases. The CDR3 covers 15 residues. Germline lookup yields CDR1 SGDLS and CDR2 YYNGEE. The ends lost 4 bases at V and 5 bases at J; junction bases unmatched: 10. The CDR3 DNA follows: TGTGCCAGCAGCTACCCCGGACAGGGGTTACACGAGCAGTACTTC. Protein: CASSYPGQGLHEQYF.

The V gene is TRBV27, the J gene TRBJ2-7, with 7 bases matching TRBD1. CDR1 and CDR2 (germline): MNHEY, SMNVEV (reference sequence). V dropped 5 bases and J dropped 3; count of bases not matched to a gene: 10. The CDR3 covers 15 residues. CDR3: CASSLDRERLYEQYF. DNA for the CDR3: TGTGCCAGCAGTCTTGACAGGGAAAGACTCTACGAGCAGTACTTC.

The chain is built from TRBV30 and TRBJ2-2, with D possibly being TRBD1 (6 bases). There are 13 residues in the CDR3. V was trimmed by 5 bases and J by 3 bases, leaving 10 bases between them. From germline, CDR1 is GTSNPN and CDR2 SVGIG (reference sequence). The CDR3 loop reads CAWGQGYTGELFF. CDR3 in DNA: TGTGCCTGGGGGCAGGGGTACACCGGGGAGCTGTTTTTT.

The chain employs TRBV20-1 and TRBJ1-2; 10 bases match TRBD1. With 1 base clipped from V and 8 bases from J, the junction kept 7 bases outside the gene matches. CDR1 DFQATT and CDR2 SNEGSKA come from the germline V gene (reference sequence). This CDR3 comprises 14 residues. CDR3 in amino acids: CSARVDRGVRGYTF. CDR3 sequence (DNA): TGCAGTGCTAGAGTGGACAGGGGGGTACGAGGCTACACCTTC.

This sequence joins TRBV20-1 and TRBJ2-7; D is perhaps TRBD2 (6 bases). Germline V gives CDR1 DFQATT, CDR2 SNEGSKA (reference sequence). This CDR3 is built from 12 residues. Deletions cut 3 bases from V and 5 bases from J, with 11 bases between. CDR3 residues: CSASPERDEQYF. DNA of the CDR3: TGCAGTGCTAGCCCTGAGCGGGACGAGCAGTACTTC.

The chain joins TRBV29-1 to TRBJ2-3; 15 positions match TRBD2. Germline lookup yields CDR1 SQVTM and CDR2 ANQGSEA. The trim removed 7 bases at V and 7 bases at J, leaving 6 bases unmatched. The CDR3 runs 14 residues. For the CDR3, the DNA is TGCAGCGCCGTGGGACTAGCGGGAGGCCATACGCAGTATTTT. Translating gives CSAVGLAGGHTQYF.

CDR3 nucleotides: TGTGCCTGGACCCGGACAGGGGTTGGGACTGAAGCTTTCTTT. Translation gives CAWTRTGVGTEAFF. V is TRBV30 and J is TRBJ1-1, with 9 bases matching TRBD1. Germline-derived CDR1 and CDR2 are GTSNPN and SVGIG (reference sequence). Trimming at V came to 4 bases and at J to 5 bases, leaving 8 bases not matched to a gene. The CDR3 covers 14 residues.

The V call is TRBV19, the J call TRBJ2-2; 7 nucleotides agree with TRBD1. Germline CDR1 and CDR2: LNHDA and SQIVND (reference sequence). The junction had 2 bases not matched to a gene; V was cut back by 4 bases and J by 0 bases. The length of the CDR3 is 15 residues. Written as DNA, the CDR3 is TGTGCCAGTAGTAAGGGACAGACGAACACCGGGGAGCTGTTTTTT. It specifies CASSKGQTNTGELFF.

The chain is built from TRBV6-5 and TRBJ2-7, with D hard to call. Trimming left V 7 bases short and J 4 bases short, with 8 bases between. The CDR3 is made up of 11 amino acids. Germline CDR1 reads MNHEY; CDR2 reads SVGAGI. The CDR3 coding sequence is TGTGCCAGCAATTCCGCATACGAGCAGTACTTC. Encoded protein: CASNSAYEQYF.

The chain recombines TRBV25-1 with TRBJ1-1; 8 positions match TRBD1. V trimming: 7 bases; J trimming: 4 bases; junction bases outside the gene matches: 2. This CDR3 is 12 amino acids long. Germline lookup yields CDR1 MGHDK and CDR2 SYGVNS. CDR3 nucleotides: TGTGCCAGCACAACAGGGGGCACTGAAGCTTTCTTT. It is translated as CASTTGGTEAFF.

J is TRBJ2-1 and V is TRBV29-1, with 9 bases matching TRBD1. The CDR3 is 14 amino acids. From germline, CDR1 is SQVTM and CDR2 ANQGSEA. The V gene end was trimmed by 4 bases and the J gene end by 9 bases; junction bases not matched to a gene: 10. In DNA form, the CDR3 reads TGCAGCGTTGCGGGACAGGGTATATGGGGTGAGCAGTTCTTC. As protein: CSVAGQGIWGEQFF.

The chain couples TRBV5-1 to TRBJ1-1, with D hard to call. V lost 0 bases, J lost 7 bases, and 10 bases lay in between. This CDR3 is 13 amino acids long. The germline V gene has CDR1 SGHRS and CDR2 YFSETQ. The CDR3 protein is CASSLERSNEAFF. CDR3 nucleotides: TGCGCCAGCAGCTTGGAGAGGAGCAATGAAGCTTTCTTT.

This sequence joins TRBV29-1 and TRBJ2-7; tentatively, D is TRBD1 (5 bases). Germline CDR1 SQVTM, CDR2 ANQGSEA. This CDR3 is built from 14 residues. Trimming pared 1 base from V and 2 bases from J, leaving 12 bases between. CDR3 amino acids: CSVEVQSDTYEQYF. In DNA form, the CDR3 reads TGCAGCGTTGAAGTACAGTCGGACACCTACGAGCAGTACTTC.

The chain is built from TRBV19 and TRBJ2-4, with 7 bases fitting TRBD1. V dropped 6 bases and J dropped 3; count of bases not matched to a gene: 8. The germline V gene has CDR1 LNHDA and CDR2 SQIVND (reference sequence). The CDR3 has 15 amino acids. The CDR3 loop is CASRDIGTDKNIQYF. In DNA form, the CDR3 reads TGTGCCAGTAGAGACATCGGGACAGACAAAAACATTCAGTACTTC. The variable domain in full, completed from reference TRBV19 and TRBJ2-4, reads DGGITQSPKYLFRKEGQNVTLSCEQNLNHDAMYWYRQDPGQGLRLIYYSQIVNDFQKGDIAEGYSVSREKKESFPLTVTSAQKNPTAFYLCASRDIGTDKNIQYFGAGTRLSVL.

The chain joins TRBV5-4 to TRBJ2-7; D uncertain. Germline CDR1 and CDR2: SGHNT and YYREEE (reference sequence). This CDR3 contains 12 residues. V gave up 2 bases and J gave up 3 bases, with 6 bases separating them. The CDR3 reads CASSFEGYEQYF. DNA for the CDR3: TGTGCCAGCAGCTTTGAAGGCTACGAGCAGTACTTC.

This rearrangement joins TRBV12-3 or TRBV12-4 to TRBJ2-3; no firm D call. The CDR3 is made up of 12 amino acids. The V and J ends lost 6 bases and 4 bases respectively, with 8 bases between them. CDR3 sequence (DNA): TGTGCCAGCAGCCCGGACGCAGATACGCAGTATTTT. It translates to CASSPDADTQYF.

This sequence joins TRBV6-2 or TRBV6-3 and TRBJ1-3; D is ambiguous. The CDR3 is 17 amino acids. In germline, CDR1 is MNHEY, CDR2 SVGEGT. Trimming pared 6 bases from V and 0 bases from J, leaving 18 bases between. The CDR3 coding sequence is TGTGCCAGCAGCAAGTCGATCCACAGAATCTCTGGAAACACCATATATTTT. Residues: CASSKSIHRISGNTIYF.

The chain is built from TRBV29-1 and TRBJ2-1; D perhaps matches TRBD2 (5 bases). The V end lost 1 base, the J end lost 6 bases, and 10 bases lay between the germline ends. The CDR3 has 13 residues. CDR1 is SQVTM and CDR2 is ANQGSEA in the germline V gene. The CDR3 loop is CSVEVVRGNEQFF. CDR3 nucleotide sequence: TGCAGCGTTGAAGTCGTACGGGGCAATGAGCAGTTCTTC.

This clonotype was seen once. This chain uses TRBV7-9 with TRBJ2-7, with TRBD1 matching over 9 bases. Germline CDR1 reads SEHNR; CDR2 reads FQNEAQ (reference sequence). The CDR3 spans 15 residues. V lost 5 bases and J lost 6; bases outside the gene matches: 11. The chain's CDR3 is CASSVGRTGAREQYF. CDR3 coding DNA: TGTGCCAGCAGCGTGGGGCGGACAGGGGCTCGCGAGCAGTACTTC. Variable domain in full (rest from reference TRBV7-9 and TRBJ2-7): DTGVSQNPRHKITKRGQNVTFRCDPISEHNRLYWYRQTLGQGPEFLTYFQNEAQLEKSRLLSDRFSAERPKGSFSTLEIQRTEQGDSAMYLCASSVGRTGAREQYFGPGTRLTVT.

The chain joins TRBV7-3 to TRBJ2-7; a weak D match, TRBD1 (6 bases). Germline CDR1 and CDR2: SGHTA and FQGTGA. The CDR3 contains 13 residues. Trimming pared 1 base from V and 5 bases from J, leaving 9 bases between. As DNA, the CDR3 is TGTGCCAGCAGCTTAAGACAGGCCAACGAGCAGTACTTC. Its protein product is CASSLRQANEQYF.

V is TRBV29-1 and J is TRBJ2-6; D gene uncertain. CDR3 size: 15 residues. Germline CDR1 and CDR2: SQVTM and ANQGSEA. The V gene lost 3 bases and the J gene lost 1 base, with 10 bases spanning the gap. The CDR3 here is CSVEGYVSGANVLTF. The DNA of the CDR3 is TGCAGCGTTGAGGGTTACGTTTCTGGGGCCAACGTCCTGACTTTC.

This chain connects TRBV14 to TRBJ1-1, with D uncertain. There are 14 residues in the CDR3. V was pared by 0 bases and J by 2 bases, with 7 bases between. Germline values: CDR1 SGHDN, CDR2 FVKESK. The CDR3 nucleotides read TGTGCCAGCAGCCAAGATCTCCGAAACACTGAAGCTTTCTTT. Encoded protein: CASSQDLRNTEAFF.

This clonotype was detected only once. This sequence joins TRBV9 and TRBJ2-5, with unresolved D. Trimming took off 2 bases at V and 4 bases at J, with 15 bases between the two ends. Germline V gene lookup returns CDR1 SGDLS and CDR2 YYNGEE. This CDR3 is built from 15 residues. CDR3 loop: CASSVRGVVGETQYF. The DNA of the CDR3 is TGTGCCAGCAGCGTGCGTGGGGTAGTTGGAGAGACCCAGTACTTC.

This chain uses TRBV29-1 with TRBJ1-5, with 11 bases aligning to TRBD1. The CDR3 is 12 amino acids. Germline values: CDR1 SQVTM, CDR2 ANQGSEA. V was pared by 6 bases and J by 5 bases, with 0 bases of the junction left unmatched. The CDR3 region is CSVGQGDQPQHF. CDR3 nucleotides: TGCAGCGTGGGACAGGGGGATCAGCCCCAGCATTTT. The full variable domain, in which reference TRBV29-1 and TRBJ1-5 provide the parts outside the CDR3, is SAVISQKPSRDICQRGTSLTIQCQVDSQVTMMFWYRQQPGQSLTLIATANQGSEATYESGFVIDKFPISRPNLTFSTLTVSNMSPEDSSIYLCSVGQGDQPQHFGDGTRLSIL.

J is TRBJ2-7 and V is TRBV3-1; TRBD1 agrees at 8 bases. V shed 3 bases and J 2 bases; nucleotides not matched to a gene: 3. The length of the CDR3 is 14 residues. CDR1 is LGHDT and CDR2 is YNNKEL in the germline V gene (reference sequence). The CDR3 here is CASSQGTGTYEQYF. The CDR3, as DNA: TGTGCCAGCAGCCAGGGGACAGGCACCTACGAGCAGTACTTC.

This sequence joins TRBV5-1 and TRBJ2-2; 8 bases are a match to TRBD1. V trimming: 0 bases; J trimming: 6 bases; junction bases outside the gene matches: 1. Germline V gives CDR1 SGHRS, CDR2 YFSETQ. The CDR3 contains 14 residues. The CDR3 loop reads CASSLGTGPGELFF. DNA for the CDR3: TGCGCCAGCAGCTTGGGGACAGGGCCCGGGGAGCTGTTTTTT. The full variable domain, with the rest looked up from reference TRBV5-1 and TRBJ2-2, is KAGVTQTPRYLIKTRGQQVTLSCSPISGHRSVSWYQQTPGQGLQFLFEYFSETQRNKGNFPGRFSGRQFSNSRSEMNVSTLELGDSALYLCASSLGTGPGELFFGEGSRLTVL.

This sequence joins TRBV3-1 and TRBJ1-1; D call uncertain. The CDR3 has 13 amino acids. Germline CDR1 is LGHDT and CDR2 is YNNKEL (reference sequence). Trimming pared 4 bases from V and 0 bases from J, leaving 6 bases between. CDR3 loop: CASSREMNTEAFF. CDR3 in DNA: TGTGCCAGCAGCCGGGAAATGAACACTGAAGCTTTCTTT.

The V gene is TRBV4-3, the J gene TRBJ2-2; possibly TRBD2 for D (6 bases). The CDR3 is 16 residues long. V was pared by 0 bases and J by 5 bases, with 13 bases between. Germline lookup yields CDR1 LGHNA and CDR2 YSLEER. CDR3 in DNA: TGCGCCAGCAGCCAAGATTACGGGACTCCAACCGGGGAGCTGTTTTTT. Amino acids: CASSQDYGTPTGELFF.

This sequence joins TRBV6-6 and TRBJ2-7; 7 bases are shared with TRBD2. V shed 6 bases, J shed 0 bases, and the junction held 2 bases outside the gene matches. Looked up from germline, CDR1 is MNHNY and CDR2 is SVGAGI (reference sequence). This CDR3 has 13 residues. The CDR3 nucleotides are TGTGCCAGCAGCCGGGACTACTCCTACGAGCAGTACTTC. As protein: CASSRDYSYEQYF.